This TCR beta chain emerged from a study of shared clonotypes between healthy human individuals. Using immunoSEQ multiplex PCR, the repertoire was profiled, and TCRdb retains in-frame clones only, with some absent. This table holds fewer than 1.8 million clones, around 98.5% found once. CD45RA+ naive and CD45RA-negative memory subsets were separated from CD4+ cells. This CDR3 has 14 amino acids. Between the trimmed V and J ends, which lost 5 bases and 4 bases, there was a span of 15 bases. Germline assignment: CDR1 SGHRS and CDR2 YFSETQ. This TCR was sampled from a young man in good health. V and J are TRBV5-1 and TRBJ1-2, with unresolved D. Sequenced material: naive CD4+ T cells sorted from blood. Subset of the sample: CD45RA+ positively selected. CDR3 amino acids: CASSYRAGSYGYTF. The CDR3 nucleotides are TGCGCCAGCAGTTACCGGGCGGGCAGCTATGGCTACACCTTC.